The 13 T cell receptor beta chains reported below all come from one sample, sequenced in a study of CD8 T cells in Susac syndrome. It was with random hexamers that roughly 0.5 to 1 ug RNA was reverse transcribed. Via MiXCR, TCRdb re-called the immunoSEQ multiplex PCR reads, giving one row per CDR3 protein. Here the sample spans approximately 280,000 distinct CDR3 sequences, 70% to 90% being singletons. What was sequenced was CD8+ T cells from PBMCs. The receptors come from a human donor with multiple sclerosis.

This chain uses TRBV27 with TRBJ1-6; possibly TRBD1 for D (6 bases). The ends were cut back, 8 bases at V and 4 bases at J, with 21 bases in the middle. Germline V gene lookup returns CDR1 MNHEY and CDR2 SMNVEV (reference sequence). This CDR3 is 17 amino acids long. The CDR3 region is CASGQGPNRFYNSPLHF. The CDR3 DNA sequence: TGTGCCAGCGGTCAGGGGCCCAACCGCTTTTATAATTCACCCCTCCACTTT.

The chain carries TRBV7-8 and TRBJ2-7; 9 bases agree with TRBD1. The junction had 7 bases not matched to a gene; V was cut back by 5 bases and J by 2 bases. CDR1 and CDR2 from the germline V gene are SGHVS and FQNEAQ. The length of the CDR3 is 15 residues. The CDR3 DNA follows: TGTGCCAGCAGCGCGGGGACAGGGAGGACCTACGAGCAGTACTTC. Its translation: CASSAGTGRTYEQYF. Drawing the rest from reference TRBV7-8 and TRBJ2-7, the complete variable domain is GAGVSQSPRYKVAKRGQDVALRCDPISGHVSLFWYQQALGQGPEFLTYFQNEAQLDKSGLPSDRFFAERPEGSVSTLKIQRTQQEDSAVYLCASSAGTGRTYEQYFGPGTRLTVT.

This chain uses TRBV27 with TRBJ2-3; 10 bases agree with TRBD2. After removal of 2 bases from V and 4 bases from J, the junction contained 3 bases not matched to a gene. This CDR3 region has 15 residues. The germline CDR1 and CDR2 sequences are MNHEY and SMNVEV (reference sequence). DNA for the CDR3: TGTGCCAGCAGTTTAAGCGGGAGGGCGGCAGATACGCAGTATTTT. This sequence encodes CASSLSGRAADTQYF.

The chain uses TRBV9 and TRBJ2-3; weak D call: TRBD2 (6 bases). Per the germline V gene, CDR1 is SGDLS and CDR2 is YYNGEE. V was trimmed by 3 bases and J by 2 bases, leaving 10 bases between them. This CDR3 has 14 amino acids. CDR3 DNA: TGTGCCAGCAGCGACGAGGGACTCACAGATACGCAGTATTTT. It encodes CASSDEGLTDTQYF.

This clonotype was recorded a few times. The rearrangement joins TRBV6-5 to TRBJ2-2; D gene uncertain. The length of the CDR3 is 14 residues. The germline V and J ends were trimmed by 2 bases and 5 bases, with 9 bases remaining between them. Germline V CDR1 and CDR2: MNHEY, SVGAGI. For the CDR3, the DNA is TGTGCCAGCAGTTACAGGGATGGGACCGGGGAGCTGTTTTTT. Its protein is CASSYRDGTGELFF.

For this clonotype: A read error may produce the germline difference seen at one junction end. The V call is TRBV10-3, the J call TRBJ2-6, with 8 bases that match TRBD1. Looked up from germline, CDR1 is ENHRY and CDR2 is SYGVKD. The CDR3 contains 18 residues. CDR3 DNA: TGTGCCGTCAGAGCAGGGGGCGCGAAGACGTCTGGGGCCAACGTCCTGACTTTC. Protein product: CAVRAGGAKTSGANVLTF.

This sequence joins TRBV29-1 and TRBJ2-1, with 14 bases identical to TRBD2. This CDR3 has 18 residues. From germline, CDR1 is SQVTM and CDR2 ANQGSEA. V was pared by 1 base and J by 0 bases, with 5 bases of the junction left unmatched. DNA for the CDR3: TGCAGCGTTGAAGGACTAGCGGGAGGGGGCAGCTCCTACAATGAGCAGTTCTTC. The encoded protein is CSVEGLAGGGSSYNEQFF.

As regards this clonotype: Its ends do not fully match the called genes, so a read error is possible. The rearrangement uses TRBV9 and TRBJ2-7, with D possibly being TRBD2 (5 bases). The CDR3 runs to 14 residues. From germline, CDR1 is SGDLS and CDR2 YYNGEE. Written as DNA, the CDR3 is TGTGCCAGCAGCGTAGCGGGAAGCTCCTACGAGCAGCACTTC. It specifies CASSVAGSSYEQHF. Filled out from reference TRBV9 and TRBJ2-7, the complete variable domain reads DSGVTQTPKHLITATGQRVTLRCSPRSGDLSVYWYQQSLDQGLQFLIQYYNGEERAKGNILERFSAQQFPDLHSELNLSSLELGDSALYFCASSVAGSSYEQHFGPGTRLTVT.

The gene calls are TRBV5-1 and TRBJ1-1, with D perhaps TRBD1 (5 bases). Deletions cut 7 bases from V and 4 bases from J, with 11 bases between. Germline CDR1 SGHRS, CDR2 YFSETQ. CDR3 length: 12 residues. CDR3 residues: CASRQGSTEAFF. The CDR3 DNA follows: TGCGCCAGCCGTCAGGGATCCACTGAAGCTTTCTTT.

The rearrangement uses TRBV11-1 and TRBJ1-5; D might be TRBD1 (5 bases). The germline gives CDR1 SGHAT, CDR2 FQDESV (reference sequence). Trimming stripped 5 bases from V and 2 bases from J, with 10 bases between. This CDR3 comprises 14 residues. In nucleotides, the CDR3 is TGTGCCAGCAGCCAATCGGGGGGCAATCAGCCCCAGCATTTT. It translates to CASSQSGGNQPQHF.

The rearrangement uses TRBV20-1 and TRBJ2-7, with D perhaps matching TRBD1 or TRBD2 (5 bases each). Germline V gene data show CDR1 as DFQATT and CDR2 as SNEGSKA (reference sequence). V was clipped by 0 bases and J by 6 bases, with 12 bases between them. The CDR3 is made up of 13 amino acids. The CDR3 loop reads CSARDGTNGEQYF. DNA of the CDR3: TGCAGTGCTAGAGATGGGACCAACGGCGAGCAGTACTTC.

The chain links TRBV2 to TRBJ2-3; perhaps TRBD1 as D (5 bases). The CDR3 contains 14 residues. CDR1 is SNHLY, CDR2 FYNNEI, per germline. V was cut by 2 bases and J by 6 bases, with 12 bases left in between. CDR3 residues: CASSERASGDTQYF. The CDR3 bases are TGTGCCAGCAGTGAACGGGCCTCAGGGGATACGCAGTATTTT.

CDR3 loop: CSAFVGRDEQYF. The CDR3 DNA sequence: TGCAGCGCCTTTGTCGGACGGGACGAGCAGTACTTC. The genes are TRBV29-1 and TRBJ2-7; D unresolved. Germline lookup yields CDR1 SQVTM and CDR2 ANQGSEA. This CDR3 spans 12 amino acids. The ends were cut back, 7 bases at V and 5 bases at J, with 15 bases in the middle.